A selection of T cell receptor beta chains follows, all from one sample in a study of blood T cell repertoires in COVID-19. Sequenced by immunoSEQ multiplex PCR; TCRdb stores in-frame clones only, minus some. The sample shows about 100,000 clones, more than 85% of them seen only once. What was sequenced was peripheral blood. The receptors shown here come from a man aged 30 to 39 in a cohort sampled during active COVID-19. CDR3s include the opening cysteine and the closing phenylalanine or tryptophan. A D gene is named only where the DNA matches it firmly. Clone size is stated in some rows and not others, as once, few, many or a class when expanded.

v_gene	abundance	j_gene	d_gene	CDR3nt	CDR3aa
TRBV7-2	NA	TRBJ1-4	NA	TGTGCCAGCAGCTTACGGGGGGGGAAGAATGAAAAACTGTTTTTT	CASSLRGGKNEKLFF
TRBV25-1	NA	TRBJ2-5	NA	TGTGCCAGCAGTGAATATAATGAAGAGACCCAGTACTTC	CASSEYNEETQYF
TRBV30	NA	TRBJ1-5	NA	TGTGCCTGGAGTACCGGACGGACTAATCAGCCCCAGCATTTT	CAWSTGRTNQPQHF
TRBV6-5	NA	TRBJ1-4	NA	TGTGCCAGCCGGCGGGGAACTAATGAAAAACTGTTTTTT	CASRRGTNEKLFF
TRBV7-9	NA	TRBJ1-5	NA	TGTGCCAGCAGCTCTGGACGGTCTCGGGGGCCCCAGCATTTT	CASSSGRSRGPQHF
TRBV28	NA	TRBJ2-7	TRBD1	TGTGCCAGCCTCACAGGGGGGACCTACGAGCAGTACTTC	CASLTGGTYEQYF
TRBV7-2	NA	TRBJ2-3	TRBD2	TGTGCCACTAGCGGGGGGGCCGGAGATACGCAGTATTTT	CATSGGAGDTQYF
TRBV19	NA	TRBJ2-1	NA	TGTGCCAGTAGGGACATCAACAATGAGCAGTTCTTC	CASRDINNEQFF
TRBV5-1	NA	TRBJ2-5	NA	TGCGCCAGCAGCTTGCCGGCGGGGCGAGAGACCCAGTACTTC	CASSLPAGRETQYF
TRBV12-5	NA	TRBJ2-3	TRBD2	TGTGCTAGTGGTTTGAGGGCGGGGGACCCCTCTAGCACAGATACGCAGTATTTT	CASGLRAGDPSSTDTQYF
TRBV10-3	NA	TRBJ2-3	NA	TGTGCCATCAGTGACCCCACTGATTATACGCAGTATTTT	CAISDPTDYTQYF
TRBV19	NA	TRBJ2-3	NA	TGTGCCAGTAGTAACCCCAGGGTGGTGGCACTGGATACGCAGTATTTT	CASSNPRVVALDTQYF
TRBV30	NA	TRBJ2-6	NA	TGTGCCTGGAGTGTATCTTTAAGGGGCTCTGGGGCCAACGTCCTGACTTTC	CAWSVSLRGSGANVLTF
TRBV7-2	NA	TRBJ2-5	TRBD2	TGTGCCAGCAGCCCCGACCGGCGGGGGGCCCAAGAGACCCAGTACTTC	CASSPDRRGAQETQYF
TRBV2	NA	TRBJ1-1	TRBD1	TGTGCCAGCAGAGGACAGGGGCAGGGTGAAGCTTTCTTT	CASRGQGQGEAFF
TRBV5-4	NA	TRBJ2-3	TRBD2	TGTGCCAGCAGTTCACCGGGACTAGACACCACAGATACGCAGTATTTT	CASSSPGLDTTDTQYF
TRBV27	NA	TRBJ2-7	TRBD1	TGTGCCAGCTGGGACAGCCCCTACGAGCAGTACTTC	CASWDSPYEQYF
TRBV9	NA	TRBJ1-4	TRBD1	TGTGCCAGCAGCGCCCGGGACAGGGGGGGAACTAATGAAAAACTGTTTTTT	CASSARDRGGTNEKLFF
TRBV30	NA	TRBJ2-1	TRBD2	TGTGCCTGGAGTGTAGTTAGCGGGGGGGAGCAGTTCTTC	CAWSVVSGGEQFF
TRBV5-1	NA	TRBJ2-7	TRBD1	TGCGCCAGCAGCCAGGGACAGAACTACGAGCAGTACTTC	CASSQGQNYEQYF
TRBV19	NA	TRBJ2-1	NA	TGTGCCAGTAGTAGTAGGGGCAGCGATGATGAGCAGTTCTTC	CASSSRGSDDEQFF
TRBV7-2	NA	TRBJ1-1	NA	TGTGCCAGCAGCTTATCAGTCCAGGTGGCTGAAGCTTTCTTT	CASSLSVQVAEAFF
TRBV12-5	once	TRBJ1-1	TRBD1	TGTGCTAGTGGTTTGGAAGCGACAGGGGCGGGTAACACTGAAGCTTTCTTT	CASGLEATGAGNTEAFF
TRBV7-9	NA	TRBJ2-3	TRBD2	TGTGCCAGCAGCCTGGGGGGGACAGATACGCAGTATTTT	CASSLGGTDTQYF
TRBV5-1	NA	TRBJ2-1	TRBD2	TGCGCCAGCAGCCCGCTCCTAGCGGGGGGCAACAATGAGCAGTTCTTC	CASSPLLAGGNNEQFF
TRBV25-1	NA	TRBJ2-7	NA	TGTGCCAGCAGTGATGAGGGTAGAGGGATCTCGAGGGAGCAGTACTTC	CASSDEGRGISREQYF
TRBV12-5	NA	TRBJ1-2	NA	TGTGCTAGTGGCATCGACAGACAACTATGGAGCTACACCTTC	CASGIDRQLWSYTF
TRBV5-1	NA	TRBJ2-1	TRBD2	TGCGCCAGCAGCCAGGGACTAGCGGGGGGTCGCAGCTCCTACAATGAGCAGTTCTTC	CASSQGLAGGRSSYNEQFF
TRBV27	NA	TRBJ1-2	NA	TGTGCCAGCAGTTTACAGGGCTATGGCTACACCTTC	CASSLQGYGYTF
TRBV28	NA	TRBJ2-3	NA	TGTGCCAGCAGTTCAAAAAATACGCAGTATTTT	CASSSKNTQYF
TRBV12-3/TRBV12-4	NA	TRBJ2-3	NA	TGTGCCAGCAGTTACTCCCGGGGGGATACGCAGTATTTT	CASSYSRGDTQYF
TRBV11-2	NA	TRBJ1-4	TRBD1	TGTGCCAGCAGCTTGACAGGGGGCTACCAAGGGGAAAAACTGTTTTTT	CASSLTGGYQGEKLFF
TRBV6-5	NA	TRBJ2-5	TRBD1	TGTGCCAGCAGCTCCTGGACAGGGGAGACCCAGTACTTC	CASSSWTGETQYF
TRBV5-4	once	TRBJ2-7	NA	TGTGCCAGCAGCTTGGGGACAGAGAATTACGAGCAGTACTTC	CASSLGTENYEQYF
TRBV28	NA	TRBJ1-6	NA	TGTGCCAGCAGCTCGAATAGAGCGGGAAATTCACCCCTCCACTTT	CASSSNRAGNSPLHF
TRBV9	NA	TRBJ2-5	TRBD2	TGTGCCAGCAGCGCCGGGACTAGCGGGGGCATCCAAGAGACCCAGTACTTC	CASSAGTSGGIQETQYF
TRBV6-2/TRBV6-3	NA	TRBJ2-5	TRBD1	TGTGCCAGCAGTTACGGACTCGGGACAGGCCAAGAGACCCAGTACTTC	CASSYGLGTGQETQYF
TRBV2	NA	TRBJ1-1	TRBD1	TGTGCCAGCAGTAGGGGACAGGGGGGGACTGAAGCTTTCTTT	CASSRGQGGTEAFF
TRBV19	few	TRBJ1-2	NA	TGTGCCAGTAGTATCGGTCCCCAGGGTACTAACTATGGCTACACCTTC	CASSIGPQGTNYGYTF
TRBV5-1	NA	TRBJ1-2	TRBD1	TGCGCCAGCAGCTTGGGACAGGGGTCCTATGGCTACACCTTC	CASSLGQGSYGYTF
TRBV9	NA	TRBJ2-7	TRBD2	TGTGCCAGCAGCGCGGGACTACCCTCCTACGAGCAGTACTTC	CASSAGLPSYEQYF